What follows are 17 T cell receptor beta chains derived from one specimen sequenced in a study of human T cells and chemical hapten exposure. Specified time point: patch test 1, 2 weeks after DPC sensitization. Documented treatment: therapeutic diphenylcyclopropenone sensitization with weekly scalp DPC. TCRdb itself ran the RACE reads through MiXCR, one entry per CDR3 protein. Counted here are 150,000 to 200,000 distinct CDR3 sequences, 20% to 25% occurring once; the ten biggest clones make up approximately 6.4%. The source was whole blood, collected in connection with sensitization to the hapten diphenylcyclopropenone (DPC). These receptors came from a woman in her forties or fifties with alopecia areata. Some clones in this sample may be carry-over from other donors' samples.

The chain couples TRBV29-1 to TRBJ2-1; 10 bases fit TRBD2. Looked up from germline, CDR1 is SQVTM and CDR2 is ANQGSEA. The CDR3 is 13 amino acids. The V segment lost 3 bases and the J segment 8 bases; nucleotides outside the gene matches: 4. CDR3 bases: TGCAGCGTTGAGCCTAGCGGGAGCGATGAGCAGTTCTTC. Amino acid sequence: CSVEPSGSDEQFF.

This clonotype came up a few times. The chain recombines TRBV2 with TRBJ2-5; D is ambiguous. The CDR3 covers 11 residues. Looked up from germline, CDR1 is SNHLY and CDR2 is FYNNEI. The V gene lost 7 bases and the J gene lost 5 bases, with 8 bases spanning the gap. The CDR3 loop reads CASKRSETQYF. CDR3 sequence (DNA): TGTGCCAGCAAGAGAAGCGAGACCCAGTACTTC.

This clonotype was counted a few times. The gene calls are TRBV20-1 and TRBJ2-7; the D is unclear. V was pared by 5 bases and J by 4 bases, with 12 bases between. The germline gives CDR1 DFQATT, CDR2 SNEGSKA (reference sequence). This CDR3 contains 12 residues. This CDR3 is CSADAVEYEQYF. CDR3 DNA sequence: TGCAGTGCTGATGCAGTGGAATACGAGCAGTACTTC.

V usage is TRBV18 and J usage is TRBJ1-1; a weak D match, TRBD1 (6 bases). The CDR3 has 13 residues. Germline V gene data show CDR1 as KGHSH and CDR2 as LQKENI. V lost 1 base and J lost 7, with 10 bases in between. The CDR3 DNA sequence: TGTGCCAGCTCACCACTACAGGGTAATGAAGCTTTCTTT. Translating gives CASSPLQGNEAFF.

This rearrangement joins TRBV5-1 to TRBJ1-1; possibly TRBD1 for D (5 bases). Germline V gene data show CDR1 as SGHRS and CDR2 as YFSETQ. V lost 3 bases, J lost 0 bases, and 9 bases lay in between. This CDR3 is built from 14 residues. The CDR3 sequence is CASSYGDLNTEAFF. The CDR3 DNA sequence: TGCGCCAGCAGCTATGGGGACTTGAACACTGAAGCTTTCTTT.

This rearrangement joins TRBV6-5 to TRBJ2-7; D possibly corresponds to TRBD2 (5 bases). V lost 8 bases, J lost 2 bases, and 16 bases lay in between. Germline loops: CDR1 MNHEY, CDR2 SVGAGI. The CDR3 runs to 14 residues. The CDR3 spells CASSIRENTYEQYF. For the CDR3, the DNA is TGTGCCAGCTCTATTAGGGAGAACACCTACGAGCAGTACTTC.

Only a few counts were recorded for this clonotype. The chain employs TRBV5-1 and TRBJ2-6; D unresolved. The germline V gene has CDR1 SGHRS and CDR2 YFSETQ. The V end was cut by 4 bases, the J end by 1 base, with 9 bases between. The CDR3 runs 15 residues. The CDR3: CASSQQSSGANVLTF. CDR3 nucleotides: TGCGCCAGCAGCCAACAGAGTTCTGGGGCCAACGTCCTGACTTTC.

This clonotype showed up just a few times. The chain recombines TRBV12-3 or TRBV12-4 with TRBJ1-2, with D possibly being TRBD1 (5 bases). This CDR3 contains 12 residues. The V end was cut by 6 bases, the J end by 8 bases, with 13 bases between. The CDR3, as DNA: TGTGCCAGCAGACCGGGACGACTGGGCTACACCTTC. Protein sequence: CASRPGRLGYTF.

This clonotype was detected only a few times. The chain couples TRBV7-2 to TRBJ2-1; D uncertain. V was pared by 2 bases and J by 0 bases, with 8 bases between. Germline V lookup: CDR1 SGHTA, CDR2 FQGNSA. The CDR3 spans 15 residues. CDR3 sequence reads: CASSLRQRSYNEQFF. The CDR3 region has the DNA TGTGCCAGCAGCTTAAGGCAGCGCTCCTACAATGAGCAGTTCTTC. The whole variable domain, remainder taken from reference TRBV7-2 and TRBJ2-1, is GAGVSQSPSNKVTEKGKDVELRCDPISGHTALYWYRQSLGQGLEFLIYFQGNSAPDKSGLPSDRFSAERTGGSVSTLTIQRTQQEDSAVYLCASSLRQRSYNEQFFGPGTRLTVL.

The chain links TRBV20-1 to TRBJ2-5, with 9 bases that match TRBD2. The ends lost 3 bases at V and 10 bases at J; junction bases unmatched: 9. CDR1 is DFQATT, CDR2 SNEGSKA, per germline (reference sequence). The CDR3 is 13 amino acids. CDR3 protein: CSARDGGRDGQYF. DNA of the CDR3: TGCAGTGCTAGGGATGGCGGGAGGGATGGCCAGTACTTC.

This clonotype was recorded a few times. V gene TRBV6-4 combines with J gene TRBJ2-3; D gene unclear. Germline values: CDR1 MRHNA, CDR2 SNTAGT. V was shortened by 0 bases and J by 7 bases, with 11 bases between the two germline ends. The CDR3 is made up of 14 amino acids. In DNA form, the CDR3 reads TGTGCCAGCAGTGACTCCCTCTTCGCACATACGCAGTATTTT. This translates into CASSDSLFAHTQYF.

The gene calls are TRBV29-1 and TRBJ1-1; possibly TRBD1 for D (6 bases). The CDR3 consists of 12 residues. CDR1 and CDR2 from the germline V gene are SQVTM and ANQGSEA. V was shortened by 5 bases and J by 5 bases, with 12 bases between the two germline ends. The CDR3, as DNA: TGCAGCGTTAAACAGGGTGGGACTGAAGCTTTCTTT. It yields the protein CSVKQGGTEAFF.

This clonotype was seen a few times. J is TRBJ2-7 and V is TRBV6-5, with D possibly TRBD2 on 5 matching bases. This CDR3 region has 13 residues. The germline V gene has CDR1 MNHEY and CDR2 SVGAGI. Trimming took 7 bases from V and 0 from J, leaving 10 bases between them. The CDR3 DNA sequence: TGTGCCAGCACTAGCCGTATCTCCTACGAGCAGTACTTC. Its protein is CASTSRISYEQYF.

This clonotype was seen only a few times. The rearrangement joins TRBV25-1 to TRBJ2-1; 14 bases fit TRBD2. This CDR3 is 17 amino acids long. Germline values: CDR1 MGHDK, CDR2 SYGVNS. Unmatched junction bases numbered 11, after V lost 7 bases and J lost 6 bases. The CDR3 sequence: CASKRPGLAGAGNEQFF. DNA for the CDR3: TGTGCCAGCAAACGACCGGGACTAGCGGGAGCGGGCAATGAGCAGTTCTTC.

The J gene is TRBJ1-1, the V gene TRBV11-2; 9 bases are shared with TRBD1. With V trimmed by 5 bases and J by 0 bases, 10 bases remained unmatched. The CDR3 is made up of 17 amino acids. Germline CDR1 is SGHAT and CDR2 is FQNNGV. The CDR3 protein is CASSIQGAGGLNTEAFF. The CDR3 DNA reads as TGTGCCAGCAGCATACAGGGGGCAGGGGGTCTGAACACTGAAGCTTTCTTT.

This clonotype was counted a few times. The chain combines TRBV5-6 with TRBJ2-2; 8 nucleotides match TRBD2. In germline, CDR1 is SGHDT, CDR2 YYEEEE. The CDR3 loop spans 15 amino acids. J was trimmed by 6 bases and V by 1 base; bases with no gene match: 5. The CDR3, as DNA: TGTGCCAGCAGCTTGTGGCGGGAGGTCCCCGGGGAGCTGTTTTTT. Translation: CASSLWREVPGELFF.

The chain uses TRBV7-9 and TRBJ2-3; a weak D match, TRBD2 (6 bases). The CDR3 has 16 residues. Germline V gene lookup returns CDR1 SEHNR and CDR2 FQNEAQ (reference sequence). Trimming pared 1 base from V and 0 bases from J, leaving 11 bases between. CDR3 nucleotides: TGTGCCAGCAGCTTAGAAGGCAGCGGGAGCACAGATACGCAGTATTTT. As protein: CASSLEGSGSTDTQYF.